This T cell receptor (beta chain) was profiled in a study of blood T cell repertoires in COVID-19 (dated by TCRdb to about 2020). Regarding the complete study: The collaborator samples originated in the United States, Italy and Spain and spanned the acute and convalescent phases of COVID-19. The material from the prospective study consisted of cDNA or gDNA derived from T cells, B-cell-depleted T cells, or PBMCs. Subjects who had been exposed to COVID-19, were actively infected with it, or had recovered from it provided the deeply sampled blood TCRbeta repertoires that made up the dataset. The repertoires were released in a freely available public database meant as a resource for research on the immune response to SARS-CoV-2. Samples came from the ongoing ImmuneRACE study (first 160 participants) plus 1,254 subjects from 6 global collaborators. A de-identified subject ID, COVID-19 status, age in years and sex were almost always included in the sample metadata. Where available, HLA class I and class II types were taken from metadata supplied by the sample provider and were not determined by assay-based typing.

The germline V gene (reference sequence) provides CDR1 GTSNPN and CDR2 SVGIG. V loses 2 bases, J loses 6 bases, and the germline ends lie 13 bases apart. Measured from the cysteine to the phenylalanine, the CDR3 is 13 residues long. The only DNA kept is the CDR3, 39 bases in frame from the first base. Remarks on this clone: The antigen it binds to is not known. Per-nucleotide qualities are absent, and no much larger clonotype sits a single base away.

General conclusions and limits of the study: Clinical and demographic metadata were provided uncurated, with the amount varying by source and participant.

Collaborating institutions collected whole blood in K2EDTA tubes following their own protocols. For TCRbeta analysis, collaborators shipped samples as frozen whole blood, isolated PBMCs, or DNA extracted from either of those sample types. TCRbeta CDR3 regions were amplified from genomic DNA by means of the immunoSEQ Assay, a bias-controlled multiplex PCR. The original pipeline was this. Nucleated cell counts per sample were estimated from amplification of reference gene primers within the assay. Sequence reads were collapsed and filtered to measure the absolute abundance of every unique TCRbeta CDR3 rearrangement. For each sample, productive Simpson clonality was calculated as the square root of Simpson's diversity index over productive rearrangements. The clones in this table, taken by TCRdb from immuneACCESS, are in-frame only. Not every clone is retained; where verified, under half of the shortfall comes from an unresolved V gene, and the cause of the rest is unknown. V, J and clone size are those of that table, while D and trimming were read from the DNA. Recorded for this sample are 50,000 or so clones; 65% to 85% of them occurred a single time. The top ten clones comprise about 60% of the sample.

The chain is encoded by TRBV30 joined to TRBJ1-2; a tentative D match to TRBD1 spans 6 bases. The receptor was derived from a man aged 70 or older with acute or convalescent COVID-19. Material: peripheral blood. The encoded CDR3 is CAWSRDGGHGYTF. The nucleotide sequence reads TGTGCCTGGAGTCGGGACGGGGGGCATGGCTACACCTTC. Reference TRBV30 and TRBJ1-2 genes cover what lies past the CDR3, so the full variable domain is SQTIHQWPATLVQPVGSPLSLECTVEGTSNPNLYWYRQAAGRGLQLLFYSVGIGQISSEVPQNLSASRPQDRQFILSSKKLLLSDSGFYLCAWSRDGGHGYTFGSGTRLTVV.